This T cell receptor (beta chain) was captured in a study of T cell repertoires in cytomegalovirus infection (dated 2019 in TCRdb). Background on the whole study: Alongside well-studied HLA-B-restricted epitopes, the peptide stimulations were aimed at recently identified HLA-C-restricted CMV epitopes, whose presentation resists viral immunomodulation. Donor HLA type was relevant to the analysis, as public TCR beta signatures indicated carriage of CMV infection together with the matching HLA type. Overall study outcomes, separate from this receptor: Carriers of CMV infection plus the relevant HLA type were discriminated by the cumulative frequency of public TCR beta family members in the study cohort and in an independent 352-donor cohort. In the ex vivo response, HLA-C-restricted CMV-specific TCR beta clonotypes were dominant, and in two of eight donors the single most frequent clonotype came from this HLA-C-restricted group.

TCRdb records Illumina HiSeq 1500 as the sequencer. TCRdb trimmed the raw reads at Q25, called clones with MiXCR and kept productive beta chains. Each CDR3 protein gets just one entry, which takes the most common genes and DNA from the rows behind it. This sample lists approximately 280,000 distinct CDR3 sequences; about 20% were detected once. The ten top clones hold approximately 19% of the sample. The germline V gene supplies CDR1 MNHEY and CDR2 SVGEGT. The CDR3 has 14 amino acids, counting the end cysteine and phenylalanine. Left in the record is the CDR3 DNA by itself, 42 bases read in frame from the first base. At the junction V is shortened by 5 bases and J by 5 bases, with 13 bases in between. This clonotype was found a few times. Its antigen target is currently unknown. Base-call qualities are not available, and no considerably larger clone is one nucleotide away. The treatment or condition label, as the study defines it: in vitro stimulation with specific CMV peptide epitopes to enrich CMV-specific T cells.

The sequence was collected from a human donor in good health (CMV status not recorded). Some clones in this sample may be carry-over from other donors' samples. Sequences were derived from cultured PBMCs, sampled from culture after CMV antigen stimulation. This receptor chain uses TRBV6-2 or TRBV6-3 and TRBJ2-1; perhaps TRBD2 is the D gene, with 6 bases matching. At the DNA level, the sequence is TGTGCCAGCAGTCCCTCCGGGAGACACAATGAGCAGTTCTTC. Its protein is CASSPSGRHNEQFF.